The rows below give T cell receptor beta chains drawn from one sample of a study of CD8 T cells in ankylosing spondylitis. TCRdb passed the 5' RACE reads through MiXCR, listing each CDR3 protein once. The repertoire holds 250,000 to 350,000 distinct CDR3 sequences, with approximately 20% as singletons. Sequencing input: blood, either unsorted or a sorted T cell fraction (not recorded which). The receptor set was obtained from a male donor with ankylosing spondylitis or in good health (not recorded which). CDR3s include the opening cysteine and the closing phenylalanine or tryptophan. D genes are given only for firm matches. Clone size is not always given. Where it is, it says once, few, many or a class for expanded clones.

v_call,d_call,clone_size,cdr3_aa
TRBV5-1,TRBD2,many,CASSPRTSGNNEQFF
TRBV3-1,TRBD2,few,CASSHGLAGADTQYF
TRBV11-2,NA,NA,CASSLGRASNQPQHF
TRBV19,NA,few,CASTPFPRMDANLVSGELFF
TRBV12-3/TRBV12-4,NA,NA,CASSFLRAQETQYF
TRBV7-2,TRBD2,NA,CASSLAPGLAVPRSGELFF
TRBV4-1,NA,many,CASSQGGILNYGYTF
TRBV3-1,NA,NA,CASSPGAGEGTGELFF
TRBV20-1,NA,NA,CSAAGFQETQYF
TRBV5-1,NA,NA,CASQWTANTGELFF
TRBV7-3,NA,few,CASSLTPGDTQYF
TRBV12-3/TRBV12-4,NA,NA,CASSLPTAAKNIQYF
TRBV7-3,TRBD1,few,CASSAVGYGQGLPGANVLTF
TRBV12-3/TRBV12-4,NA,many,CASSPRGLYGYTF
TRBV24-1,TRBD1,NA,CATSDPNPGTGGRETQYF
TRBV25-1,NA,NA,CASSEGWSTEAFF
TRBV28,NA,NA,CASSEPPLAKNIQYF
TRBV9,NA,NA,CASSVVNRTDTQYF
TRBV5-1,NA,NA,CASSLKPRVNDLFNSGYTF
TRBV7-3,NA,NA,CASSPGQGGGRNNEQFF
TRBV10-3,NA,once,CAISADTPGSYGYTF
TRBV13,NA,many,CASSRTHGTEAFF
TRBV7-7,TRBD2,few,CASSLAGQRGDTQYF
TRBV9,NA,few,CASSVGPLADTGELFF
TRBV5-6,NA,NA,CASSVGHPSGNTIYF
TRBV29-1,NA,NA,CSARQSAKNIQYF